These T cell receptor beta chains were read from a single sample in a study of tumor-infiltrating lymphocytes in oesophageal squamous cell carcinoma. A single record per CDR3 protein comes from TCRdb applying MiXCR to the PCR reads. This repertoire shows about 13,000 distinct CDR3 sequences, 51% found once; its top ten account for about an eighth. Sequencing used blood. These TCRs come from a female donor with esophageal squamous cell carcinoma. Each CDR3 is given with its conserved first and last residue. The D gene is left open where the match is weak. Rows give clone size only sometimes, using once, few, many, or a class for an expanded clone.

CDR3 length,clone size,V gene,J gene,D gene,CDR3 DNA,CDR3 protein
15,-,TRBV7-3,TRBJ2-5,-,TGTGCCAGCAGCTTATTTGCCGGCTTCCAAGAGACCCAGTACTTC,CASSLFAGFQETQYF
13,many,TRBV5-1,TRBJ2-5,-,TGCGCCAGCAGCTTGTACAGGCAAGAGACCCAGTACTTC,CASSLYRQETQYF
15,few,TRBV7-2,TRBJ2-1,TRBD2,TGTGCCAGCAGCGATACTAGCGGGAACTACAATGAGCAGTTCTTC,CASSDTSGNYNEQFF
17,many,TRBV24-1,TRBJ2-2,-,TGTGCCACCAGTGATTTTGGGCGACAGGCGAACACCGGGGAGCTGTTTTTT,CATSDFGRQANTGELFF
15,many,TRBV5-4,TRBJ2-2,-,TGTGCCAGCAGCTGGAGGGGGGGGAACACCGGGGAGCTGTTTTTT,CASSWRGGNTGELFF
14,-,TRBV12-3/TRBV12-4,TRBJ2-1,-,TGTGCCAGCAGCCGGACGGGCTCCTACAATGAGCAGTTCTTC,CASSRTGSYNEQFF
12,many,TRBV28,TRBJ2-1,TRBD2,TGTGCCAGCAGTTTAACTAGCGGGACCTTGTTCTTC,CASSLTSGTLFF
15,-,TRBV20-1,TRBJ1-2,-,TGCAGTGCTAGACAATCGGGCCGAGCGCCAAATGGCTACACCTTC,CSARQSGRAPNGYTF
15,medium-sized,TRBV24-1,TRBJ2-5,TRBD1,TGTGCCACCAGTGGACAGGGGTTGTACCAAGAGACCCAGTACTTC,CATSGQGLYQETQYF
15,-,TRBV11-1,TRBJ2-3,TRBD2,TGTGCCAGCAGTCCACCTAGCGGTAGCACAGATACGCAGTATTTT,CASSPPSGSTDTQYF
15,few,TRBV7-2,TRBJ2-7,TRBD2,TGTGCCAGCAGCTCCGTAGCGGGGGATTACAATGAGCAGTACTTC,CASSSVAGDYNEQYF
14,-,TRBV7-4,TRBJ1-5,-,TGTGCCAGCAGCTTAGGACAGAGCAATCAGCCCCAGCATTTT,CASSLGQSNQPQHF
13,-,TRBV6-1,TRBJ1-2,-,TGTGCCAGCAGTGAAGGGGGTGGTAGTGGCTACACCTTC,CASSEGGGSGYTF
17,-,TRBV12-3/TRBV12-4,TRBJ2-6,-,TGTGCCAGCAGTTTCTTGGGAACGACGGTGCTGGCCAACGTCCTGACTTTC,CASSFLGTTVLANVLTF
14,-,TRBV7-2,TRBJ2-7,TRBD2,TGTGCCAGCAGCCCCTTTAGGCGGGAGGTGGAGCAGTACTTC,CASSPFRREVEQYF
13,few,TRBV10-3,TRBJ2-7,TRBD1,TGTGCCAGCACAGGGGGGAACGCCTACGAGCAGTACTTC,CASTGGNAYEQYF
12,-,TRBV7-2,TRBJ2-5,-,TGTGCCAGCACCCTCTTAGGGGGGACCCAGTACTTC,CASTLLGGTQYF
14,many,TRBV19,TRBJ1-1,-,TGTGCCAGTAGTAGAAGGGGGGCGTGGACTGAAGCTTTCTTT,CASSRRGAWTEAFF
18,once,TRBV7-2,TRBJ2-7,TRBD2,TGTGCCAGCAGCCTATATCGGACTAGCGGGGCCTCCTACAATGAGCAGTACTTC,CASSLYRTSGASYNEQYF
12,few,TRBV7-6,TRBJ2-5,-,TGTGCCAGCAGCTTAGCGGGAGAGACCCAGTACTTC,CASSLAGETQYF
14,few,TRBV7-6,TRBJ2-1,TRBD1,TGTGCCAGCAGAGGGACAGGGGGACTCGATGAGCAGTTCTTC,CASRGTGGLDEQFF
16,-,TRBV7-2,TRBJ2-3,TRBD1,TGTGCCAGCAGCTCATTCCGAGGGACAGGGGTAGATACGCAGTATTTT,CASSSFRGTGVDTQYF
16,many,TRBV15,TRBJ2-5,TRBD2,TGTGCCACCAGCAGAGGGGTAGCGGGGAGGCTGAAGACCCAGTACTTC,CATSRGVAGRLKTQYF
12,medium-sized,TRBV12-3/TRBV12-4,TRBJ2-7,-,TGTGCCAGCAGCCCCAGCTCCTACGAGCAGTACTTC,CASSPSSYEQYF
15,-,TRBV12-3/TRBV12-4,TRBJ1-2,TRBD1,TGTGCCAGCAGTCAACGGACAGGGGGCCACTATGGCTACACCTTC,CASSQRTGGHYGYTF
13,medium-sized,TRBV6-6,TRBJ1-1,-,TGTGCCAGCAGTTACCAGGGTAGCACTGAAGCTTTCTTT,CASSYQGSTEAFF
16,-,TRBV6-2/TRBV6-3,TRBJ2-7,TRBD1,TGTGCCAGCAGTCCTCAGCCGGGACAGTTCTCCTACGAGCAGTACTTC,CASSPQPGQFSYEQYF
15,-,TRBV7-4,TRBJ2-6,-,TGTGCCAGCAGCACCAGTTTACCTGGGGCCAACGTCCTGACTTTC,CASSTSLPGANVLTF
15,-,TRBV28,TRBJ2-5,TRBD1,TGTGCCAGCAGTTTATCAAGGGGGCTTGGGGAGACCCAGTACTTC,CASSLSRGLGETQYF
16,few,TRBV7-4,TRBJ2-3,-,TGTGCCAGCAGCTTAAGAATTTGGGCCCACACAGATACGCAGTATTTT,CASSLRIWAHTDTQYF
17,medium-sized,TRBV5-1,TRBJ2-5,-,TGCGCCAGCAGCTTGGGTTCAACTGGGAGTCGCCGGGAGACCCAGTACTTC,CASSLGSTGSRRETQYF
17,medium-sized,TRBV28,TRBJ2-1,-,TGTGCCAGCAGTTCTCCCGTAGGGGCGAGCTCCTACAATGAGCAGTTCTTC,CASSSPVGASSYNEQFF
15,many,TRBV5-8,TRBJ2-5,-,TGTGCCAGCAGCTTCCGCGGCAGGGGCCAAGAGACCCAGTACTTC,CASSFRGRGQETQYF